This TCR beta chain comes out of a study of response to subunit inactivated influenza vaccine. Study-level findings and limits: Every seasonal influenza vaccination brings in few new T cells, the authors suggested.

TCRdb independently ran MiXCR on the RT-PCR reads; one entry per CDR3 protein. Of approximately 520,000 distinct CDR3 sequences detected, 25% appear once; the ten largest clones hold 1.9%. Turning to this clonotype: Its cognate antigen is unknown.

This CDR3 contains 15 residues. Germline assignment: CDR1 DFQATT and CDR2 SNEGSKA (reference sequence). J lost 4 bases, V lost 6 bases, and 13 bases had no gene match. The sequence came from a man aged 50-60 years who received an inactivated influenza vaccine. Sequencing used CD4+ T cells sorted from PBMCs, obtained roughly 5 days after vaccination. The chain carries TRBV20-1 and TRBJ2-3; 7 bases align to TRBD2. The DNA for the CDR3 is TGCAGTGCCTTTCATCTAGCGGCGGGGGCAGATACGCAGTATTTT. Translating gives CSAFHLAAGADTQYF.